This is a list of T cell receptor beta chains from one sample in a study of OX40 agonist ivuxolimab in advanced cancers. Method: immunoSEQ multiplex PCR; TCRdb's copy keeps in-frame clones and lacks some. The data show roughly 87,000 clones, about 90% seen once. This specimen was CD4+ or CD8+ T cells sorted from blood, taken in a trial of the OX40 agonist ivuxolimab. Receptors were obtained from an adult with an advanced solid tumor such as melanoma, head and neck, liver or kidney cancer. The conserved cysteine and the conserved F or W are not part of the CDR3 here. The order of the fields is CDR3 length, V gene, J gene, CDR3 protein.

11	TRBV19	TRBJ2-3	ASRGQGTDTQY
14	TRBV28	TRBJ2-5	ASSSIAGGHRETQY
12	TRBV6-6	TRBJ1-3	ASGDRGLGNTIY
12	TRBV5-1	TRBJ1-1	ASSFTPGVTEAF
11	TRBV6-5	TRBJ2-7	ASSSGESYEQY
13	TRBV27	TRBJ2-6	ASSFIPSGANVLT
14	TRBV28	TRBJ2-3	ASSLCVTGPSDTQY
17	TRBV4-3	TRBJ1-2	ASSRSLGGRAFLNYGYT
12	TRBV9	TRBJ2-1	ASSVGGGANEQF
13	TRBV28	TRBJ2-2	ASSFLTYPTGELF
12	TRBV6-5	TRBJ1-5	ASSYGEGNQPQH
17	TRBV11-2	TRBJ2-1	ASSPPFPAGQLGYNEQF
15	TRBV7-9	TRBJ1-2	ASSHPQSGYSNYGYT
13	TRBV6-6	TRBJ1-5	ASSYTQIGDQPQH
9	TRBV28	TRBJ2-3	ASASTDTQY
12	TRBV28	TRBJ2-5	ASSPWDRQETQY
14	TRBV27	TRBJ1-1	ASSLSQGTMRTEAF
13	TRBV28	TRBJ1-5	ASKWTGGTHQPQH
13	TRBV6-1	TRBJ1-2	ASSEGHSSNYGYT
13	TRBV28	TRBJ1-5	ASSLRTGDNQPQH
11	TRBV5-4	TRBJ2-5	ASSFTGQVTQY
12	TRBV5-1	TRBJ1-2	ASSSSFRQAGYT
13	TRBV11-3	TRBJ2-5	ASSLVAVSQETQY
11	TRBV4-3	TRBJ2-1	ASSQLQGNEQF
12	TRBV30	TRBJ2-3	AWSVSLAADTQY
14	TRBV2	TRBJ2-6	ASRTPGAFGANVLT
9	TRBV6-5	TRBJ1-3	ASRSATTIY
13	TRBV6-6	TRBJ1-5	ASSYSGRGGQPQH
16	TRBV9	TRBJ2-1	ASSRSTGGKSSYNEQF
13	TRBV28	TRBJ1-1	ASSSLWGMNTEAF
14	TRBV4-1	TRBJ2-1	ASSQEIVNPDNEQF
15	TRBV28	TRBJ1-3	ASSLLTGSHSGNTIY
16	TRBV6-1	TRBJ1-5	ASSGPGGIISGNQPQH
11	TRBV28	TRBJ1-5	ASSLDLNQPQH
15	TRBV15	TRBJ1-5	ATRRERVGEVYQPQH
10	TRBV5-4	TRBJ2-2	ASQTGTGELF
12	TRBV28	TRBJ1-3	ASTSESGGNTIY
14	TRBV28	TRBJ2-1	ASSPLGAGGYNEQF
11	TRBV29-1	TRBJ1-2	SVSGGMDYGYT
15	TRBV28	TRBJ1-2	ASSQRQVTTANYGYT
14	TRBV2	TRBJ1-5	ASSESPFPVRQPQH
13	TRBV27	TRBJ1-4	ASSSQEGANEKLF
12	TRBV19	TRBJ1-2	ATRVWTGGHGYT
13	TRBV4-3	TRBJ2-1	ASSLDRASVNEQF
12	TRBV27	TRBJ1-2	ASSGGGRNYGYT
11	TRBV5-1	TRBJ2-2	ASDILGSGELF
17	TRBV19	TRBJ2-5	ASSTYRLAGGRTVETQY
9	TRBV6-5	TRBJ2-7	ASRTAYEQY
13	TRBV30	TRBJ2-1	AWSYRGQGRDEQF
10	TRBV30	TRBJ1-2	AWSVTGDGYT
6	TRBV20-1	TRBJ1-1	SATKAF
11	TRBV6-5	TRBJ2-4	ASSPADWGIQY
13	TRBV28	TRBJ2-5	ASTRSQGNQETQY
13	TRBV21-1	TRBJ2-3	ASSKGEVGTDTQY
12	TRBV4-3	TRBJ2-3	ASKNKEGTDTQY